This T cell receptor beta chain was identified in a study of blood T cell repertoires in COVID-19. Study overall: Spain, Italy and the United States supplied samples that represented acute and convalescent COVID-19. T cells, B-cell-depleted T cells, or PBMCs supplied cDNA or gDNA.

Authors' methods: The authors estimated nucleated cell counts from reference gene primer amplification. Repertoires were generated with immunoSEQ multiplex PCR, while TCRdb's copy carries only in-frame clones and drops some. The DNA gave D and trimming, while V, J and clone size come from that table. The sample consists of about 150,000 clones, approximately 90% of them appearing once. This clone appeared a single time. Input material: peripheral blood. The TCR originated in a woman in her fifties or sixties with active or convalescent COVID-19.

The CDR3 sequence is CASSLGQQGASNQPQHF. CDR3 sequence (DNA): TGTGCCAGCAGCTTAGGACAACAGGGGGCCAGCAATCAGCCCCAGCATTTT. V gene TRBV7-3 combines with J gene TRBJ1-5; 9 bases are shared with TRBD1. There are 17 residues in the CDR3. V dropped 2 bases and J dropped 1; count of bases not matched to a gene: 6. CDR1 is SGHTA and CDR2 is FQGTGA in the germline V gene.